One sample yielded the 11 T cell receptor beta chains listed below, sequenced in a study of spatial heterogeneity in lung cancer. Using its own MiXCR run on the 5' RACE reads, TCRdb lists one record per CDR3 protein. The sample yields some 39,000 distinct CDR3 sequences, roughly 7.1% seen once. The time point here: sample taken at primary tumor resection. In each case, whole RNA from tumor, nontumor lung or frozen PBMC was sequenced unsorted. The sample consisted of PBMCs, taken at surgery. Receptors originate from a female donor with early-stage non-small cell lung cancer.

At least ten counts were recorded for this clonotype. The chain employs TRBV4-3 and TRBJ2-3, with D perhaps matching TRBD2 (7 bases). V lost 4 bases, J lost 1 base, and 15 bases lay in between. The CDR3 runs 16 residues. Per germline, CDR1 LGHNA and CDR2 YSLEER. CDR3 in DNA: TGCGCCAGCAGCCTCCTGTGGGGGGGCGGCACAGATACGCAGTATTTT. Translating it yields CASSLLWGGGTDTQYF.

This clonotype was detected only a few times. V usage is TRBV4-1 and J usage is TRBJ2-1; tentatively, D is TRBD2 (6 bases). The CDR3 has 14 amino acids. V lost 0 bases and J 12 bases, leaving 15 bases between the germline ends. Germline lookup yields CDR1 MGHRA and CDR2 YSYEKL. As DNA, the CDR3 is TGCGCCAGCAGCCAAGATGGTTCGGGGGTCAGGCAGTTCTTC. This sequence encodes CASSQDGSGVRQFF.

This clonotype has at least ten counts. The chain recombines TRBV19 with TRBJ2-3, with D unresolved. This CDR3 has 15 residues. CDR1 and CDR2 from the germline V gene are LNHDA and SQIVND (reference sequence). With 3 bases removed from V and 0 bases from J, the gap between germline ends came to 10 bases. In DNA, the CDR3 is TGTGCCAGTAGTATTGGGCGCACTAGCACAGATACGCAGTATTTT. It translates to CASSIGRTSTDTQYF.

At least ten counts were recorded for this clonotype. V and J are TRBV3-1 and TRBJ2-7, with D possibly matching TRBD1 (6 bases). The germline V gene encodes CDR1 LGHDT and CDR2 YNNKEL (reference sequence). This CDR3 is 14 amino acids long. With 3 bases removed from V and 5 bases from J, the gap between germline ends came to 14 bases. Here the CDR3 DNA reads TGTGCCAGCAGCCACCGTCCAGGGGTCAACGAGCAGTACTTC. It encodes CASSHRPGVNEQYF.

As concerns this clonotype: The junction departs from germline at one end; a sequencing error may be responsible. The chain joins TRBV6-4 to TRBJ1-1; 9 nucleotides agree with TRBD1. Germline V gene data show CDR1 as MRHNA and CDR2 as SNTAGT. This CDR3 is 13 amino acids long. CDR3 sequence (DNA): TGTGCCAACAGTGACGAGACAGGGGGTGAAGCTTTCTTT. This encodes CANSDETGGEAFF.

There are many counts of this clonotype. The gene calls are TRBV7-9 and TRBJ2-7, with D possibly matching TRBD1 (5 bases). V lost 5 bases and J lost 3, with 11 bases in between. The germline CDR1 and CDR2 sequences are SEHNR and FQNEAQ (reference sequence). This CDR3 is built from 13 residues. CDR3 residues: CASSLDKFYEQYF. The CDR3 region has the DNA TGTGCCAGCAGCCTGGACAAATTCTACGAGCAGTACTTC.

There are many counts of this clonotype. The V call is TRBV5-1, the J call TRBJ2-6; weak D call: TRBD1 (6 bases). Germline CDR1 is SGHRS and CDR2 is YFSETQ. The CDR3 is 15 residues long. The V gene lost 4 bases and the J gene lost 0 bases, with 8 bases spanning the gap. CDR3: CASSVQGSGANVLTF. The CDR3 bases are TGCGCCAGCAGCGTACAGGGCTCTGGGGCCAACGTCCTGACTTTC.

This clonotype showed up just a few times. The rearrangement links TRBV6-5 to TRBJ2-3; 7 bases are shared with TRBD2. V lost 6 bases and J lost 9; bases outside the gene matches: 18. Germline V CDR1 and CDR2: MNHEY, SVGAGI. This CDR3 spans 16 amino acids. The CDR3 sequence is CASSSATSLSVSTQYF. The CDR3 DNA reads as TGTGCCAGCAGCTCAGCGACTAGCCTGTCTGTGTCAACGCAGTATTTT.

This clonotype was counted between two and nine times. CDR3 sequence (DNA): TGTGCCGGGCTAGCGGACGAGCAGTACTTC. Protein product: CAGLADEQYF. The chain recombines TRBV11-2 with TRBJ2-7, with 7 positions matching TRBD2. The CDR3 runs to 10 residues. CDR1 is SGHAT and CDR2 is FQNNGV in the germline V gene. J gave up 5 bases and V 11 bases, and 3 bases lay outside the gene matches.

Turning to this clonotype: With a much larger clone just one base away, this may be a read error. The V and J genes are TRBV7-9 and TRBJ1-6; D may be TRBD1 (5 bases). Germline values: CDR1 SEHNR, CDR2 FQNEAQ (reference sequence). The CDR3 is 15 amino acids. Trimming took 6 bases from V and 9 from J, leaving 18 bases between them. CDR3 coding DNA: TGTGCCAGCAGGCTGCAGGCAGGGACCACTTCACCCCTCCACTTT. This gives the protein CASRLQAGTTSPLHF.

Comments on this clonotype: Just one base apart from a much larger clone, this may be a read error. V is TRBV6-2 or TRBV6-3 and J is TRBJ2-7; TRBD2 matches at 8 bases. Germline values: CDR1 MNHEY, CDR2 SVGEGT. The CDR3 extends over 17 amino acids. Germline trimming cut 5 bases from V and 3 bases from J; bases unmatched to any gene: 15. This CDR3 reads CASSPSGLEVDVYEQYF. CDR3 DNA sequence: TGTGCCAGCAGTCCATCGGGACTAGAAGTTGATGTCTACGAGCAGTACTTC.